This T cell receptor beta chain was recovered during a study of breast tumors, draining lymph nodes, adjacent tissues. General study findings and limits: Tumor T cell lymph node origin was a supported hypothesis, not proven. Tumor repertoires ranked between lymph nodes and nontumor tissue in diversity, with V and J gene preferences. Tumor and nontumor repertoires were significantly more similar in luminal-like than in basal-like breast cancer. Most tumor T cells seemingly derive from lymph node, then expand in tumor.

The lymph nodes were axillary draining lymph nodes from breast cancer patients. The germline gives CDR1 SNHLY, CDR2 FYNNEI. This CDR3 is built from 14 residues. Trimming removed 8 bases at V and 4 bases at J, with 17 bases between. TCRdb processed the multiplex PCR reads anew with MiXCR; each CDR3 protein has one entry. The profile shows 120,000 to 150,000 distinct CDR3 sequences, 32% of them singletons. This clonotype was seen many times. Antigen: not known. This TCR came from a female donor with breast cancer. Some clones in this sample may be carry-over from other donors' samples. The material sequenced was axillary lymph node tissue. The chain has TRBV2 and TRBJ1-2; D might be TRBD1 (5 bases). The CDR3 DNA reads TGTGCCAGCGCGTGGGGCCAGGGACCCTATGGCTACACCTTC. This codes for CASAWGQGPYGYTF.